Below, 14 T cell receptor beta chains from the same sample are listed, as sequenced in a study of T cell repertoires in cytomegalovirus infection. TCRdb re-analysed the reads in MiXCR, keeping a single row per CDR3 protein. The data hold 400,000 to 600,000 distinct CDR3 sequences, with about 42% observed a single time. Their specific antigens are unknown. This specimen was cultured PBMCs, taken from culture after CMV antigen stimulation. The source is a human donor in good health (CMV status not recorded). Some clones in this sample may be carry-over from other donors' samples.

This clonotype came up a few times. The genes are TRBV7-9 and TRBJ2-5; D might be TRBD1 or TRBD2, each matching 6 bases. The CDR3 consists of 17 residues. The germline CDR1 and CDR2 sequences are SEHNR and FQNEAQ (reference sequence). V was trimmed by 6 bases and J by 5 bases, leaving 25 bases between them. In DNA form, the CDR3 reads TGTGCCAGCAGATTTTATTTTGGGGGGCGCATGGTGGAGACCCAGTACTTC. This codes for CASRFYFGGRMVETQYF.

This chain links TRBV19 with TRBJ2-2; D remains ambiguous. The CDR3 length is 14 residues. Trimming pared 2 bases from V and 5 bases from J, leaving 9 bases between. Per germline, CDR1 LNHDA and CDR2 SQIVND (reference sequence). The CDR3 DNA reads TGTGCCAGTAGTATAAGTCAACGGACCGGGGAGCTGTTTTTT. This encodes CASSISQRTGELFF.

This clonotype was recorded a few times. CDR3 protein: CASSFGLAGAKWSYF. In nucleotides, the CDR3 is TGTGCCAGCAGCTTCGGGCTAGCGGGAGCCAAGTGGTCGTACTTC. The chain links TRBV7-2 to TRBJ2-4, with TRBD2 identical over 10 bases. J gave up 15 bases and V 3 bases, and 14 bases lay outside the gene matches. In germline, CDR1 is SGHTA, CDR2 FQGNSA. The CDR3 is 15 residues long.

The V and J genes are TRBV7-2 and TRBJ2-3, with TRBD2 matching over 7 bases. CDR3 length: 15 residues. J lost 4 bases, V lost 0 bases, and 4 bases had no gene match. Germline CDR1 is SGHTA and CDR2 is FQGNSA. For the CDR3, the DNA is TGTGCCAGCAGCTTAGCGGCGGGGGACTCAGATACGCAGTATTTT. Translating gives CASSLAAGDSDTQYF.

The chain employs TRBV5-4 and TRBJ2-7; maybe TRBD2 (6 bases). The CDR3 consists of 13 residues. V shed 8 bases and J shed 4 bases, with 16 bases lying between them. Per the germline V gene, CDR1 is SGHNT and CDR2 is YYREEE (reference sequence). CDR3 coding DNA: TGTGCCAGTTCTTCGGTGGGGGGATACGAGCAGTACTTC. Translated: CASSSVGGYEQYF.

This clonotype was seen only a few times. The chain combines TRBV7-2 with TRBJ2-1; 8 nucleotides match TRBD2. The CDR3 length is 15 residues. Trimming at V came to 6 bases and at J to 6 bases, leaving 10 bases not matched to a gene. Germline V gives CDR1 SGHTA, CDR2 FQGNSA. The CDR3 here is CASSSNGGLVNEQFF. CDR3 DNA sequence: TGTGCCAGCAGTTCAAATGGGGGACTAGTCAATGAGCAGTTCTTC.

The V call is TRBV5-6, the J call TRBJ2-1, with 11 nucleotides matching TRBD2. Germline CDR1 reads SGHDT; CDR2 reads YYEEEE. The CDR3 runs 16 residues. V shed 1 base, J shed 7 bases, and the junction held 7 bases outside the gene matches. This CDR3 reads CASSLLAGGSRNEQFF. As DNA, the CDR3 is TGTGCCAGCAGCTTGCTAGCGGGAGGCTCGAGGAATGAGCAGTTCTTC.

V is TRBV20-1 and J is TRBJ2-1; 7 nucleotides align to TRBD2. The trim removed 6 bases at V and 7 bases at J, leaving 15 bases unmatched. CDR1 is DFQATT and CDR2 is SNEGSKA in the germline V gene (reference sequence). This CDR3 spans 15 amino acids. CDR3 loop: CSASGGVGRGNEQFF. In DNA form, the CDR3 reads TGCAGTGCGAGTGGGGGGGTCGGACGGGGGAATGAGCAGTTCTTC.

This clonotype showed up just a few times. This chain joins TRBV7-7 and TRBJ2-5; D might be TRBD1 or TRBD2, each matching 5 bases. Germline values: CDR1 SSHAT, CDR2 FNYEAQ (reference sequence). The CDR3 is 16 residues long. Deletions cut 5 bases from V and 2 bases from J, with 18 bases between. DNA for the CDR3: TGTGCCAGCAGCCATCTCGGGGCAGAGAGACAAGAGACCCAGTACTTC. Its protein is CASSHLGAERQETQYF.

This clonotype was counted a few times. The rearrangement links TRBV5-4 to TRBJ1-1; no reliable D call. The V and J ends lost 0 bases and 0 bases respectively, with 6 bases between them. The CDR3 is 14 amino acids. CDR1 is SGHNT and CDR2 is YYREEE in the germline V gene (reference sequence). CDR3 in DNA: TGTGCCAGCAGCTTGGACAGCTTGAACACTGAAGCTTTCTTT. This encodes CASSLDSLNTEAFF.

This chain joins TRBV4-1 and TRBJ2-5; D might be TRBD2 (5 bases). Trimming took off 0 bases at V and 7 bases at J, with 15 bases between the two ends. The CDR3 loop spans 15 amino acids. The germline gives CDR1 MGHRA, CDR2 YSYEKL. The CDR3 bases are TGCGCCAGCAGCCAAGATGTTACTAGTCCGGGGACCCAGTACTTC. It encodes CASSQDVTSPGTQYF.

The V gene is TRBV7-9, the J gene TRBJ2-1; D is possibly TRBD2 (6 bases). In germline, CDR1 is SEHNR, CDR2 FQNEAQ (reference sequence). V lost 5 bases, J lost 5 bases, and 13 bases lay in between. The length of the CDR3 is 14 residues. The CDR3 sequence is CASSPGTGHNEQFF. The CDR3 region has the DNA TGTGCCAGCAGCCCCGGGACTGGGCACAATGAGCAGTTCTTC.

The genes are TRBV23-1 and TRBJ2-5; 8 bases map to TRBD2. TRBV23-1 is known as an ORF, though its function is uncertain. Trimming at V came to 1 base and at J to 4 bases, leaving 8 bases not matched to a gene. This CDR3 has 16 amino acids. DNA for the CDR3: TGCGCCAGCAGTCAATTTCGGATTAGCGGGATAGAGACCCAGTACTTC. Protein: CASSQFRISGIETQYF.

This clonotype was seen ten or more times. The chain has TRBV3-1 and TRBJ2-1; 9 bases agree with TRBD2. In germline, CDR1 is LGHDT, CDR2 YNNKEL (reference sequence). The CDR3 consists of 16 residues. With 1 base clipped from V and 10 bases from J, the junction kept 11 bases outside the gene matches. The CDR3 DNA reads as TGTGCCAGCAGCCAAGTCGTGGCGGGAGGGCTGAGAGAGCAGTTCTTC. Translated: CASSQVVAGGLREQFF.